This T cell receptor (beta chain) was recovered during a study of beta chain features in type 1 diabetes. This clone was counted a few times. What it binds is not known. Study conclusions and caveats: When Type 1 diabetes patients were examined, their TCRB CDR3s proved moderately but significantly shorter in all four CD4+ subsets. Relative to healthy donors, patients appeared to have naive, central memory and Treg TCRB repertoires that were more similar.

The study reverse transcribed the entire isolated RNA, so it sequenced expressed TCRB transcripts. Assay: immunoSEQ multiplex PCR; the TCRdb copy retains only in-frame clones and omits some. This sample has under 300,000 clones; approximately 15% occur once, and the top ten carry about 0.018%. Sorting of CD4+ naive, central memory, regulatory and stem cell-like memory cells was performed via CD45RO/CCR7/CD25/CD127/CD95/CD27. Sorted populations all exceeded 98% purity. The clonotype was recovered from a man younger than 45 with type 1 diabetes. The sequencing input was naive CD4+ T cells from blood.

The DNA of the CDR3 is TGTGCCATCAGTGAGAACCAGGGGTTAGGACGATCACCCCTCCACTTT. It translates to CAISENQGLGRSPLHF. The chain links TRBV10-3 to TRBJ1-6; TRBD1 is a possible D gene (6 bases). This CDR3 has 16 residues. Germline CDR1 and CDR2: ENHRY and SYGVKD. Trimming removed 2 bases at V and 10 bases at J, with 18 bases between.